A selection of T cell receptor beta chains follows, all from one sample in a study of blood T cell repertoires in COVID-19. Profiling relied on immunoSEQ multiplex PCR, and the TCRdb table lists in-frame clones only, not all of them. The sample holds fewer than 400,000 clones, 89% seen once. What was sequenced was PBMCs or T cells enriched from blood (not recorded which). These receptors were obtained from a woman aged 25 to 39 who had recovered from COVID-19. Each CDR3 is given with its conserved first and last residue. D genes are given only for firm matches. Only part of the rows carry a size: once, few, many, or a class if the clone is expanded.

TRBD1	TRBJ1-1	TRBV10-3	-	TGTGCCATCAGTGAGGGGACAGCCTTCAACACTGAAGCTTTCTTT	CAISEGTAFNTEAFF
-	TRBJ1-3	TRBV7-2	few	TGTGCCAGCAGCGTGAGCTCTGGAAACACCATATATTTT	CASSVSSGNTIYF
TRBD1	TRBJ1-2	TRBV6-2/TRBV6-3	-	TGTGCCAGCAGCTCGACAGGGTCAAATGGCTACACCTTC	CASSSTGSNGYTF
-	TRBJ1-1	TRBV14	-	TGTGCCAGCAGCCTACAGGGTACTGAAGCTTTCTTT	CASSLQGTEAFF
-	TRBJ2-3	TRBV5-1	-	TGCGCCAGCAGCCCGACAGTTTGGACAGATACGCAGTATTTT	CASSPTVWTDTQYF
-	TRBJ1-1	TRBV7-9	-	TGTGCCAGCAGCATGGGCCCTGCGGAAGCTTTCTTT	CASSMGPAEAFF
-	TRBJ2-6	TRBV4-3	-	TGCGCCAGCAGCCTCGGGAGCTCTGGGGCCAACGTCCTGACTTTC	CASSLGSSGANVLTF
-	TRBJ1-1	TRBV7-9	-	TGTGCCAGCAGCTTATCAGGGACAAACACTGAAGCTTTCTTT	CASSLSGTNTEAFF
-	TRBJ1-5	TRBV10-2	-	TGCGCCAGCAGTGAATTTTCACAGGGATTTCAGCCCCAGCATTTT	CASSEFSQGFQPQHF
TRBD1	TRBJ1-2	TRBV19	once	TGTGCCAGTAGTATGACAGGGACAAACTATGGCTACACCTTC	CASSMTGTNYGYTF
TRBD1	TRBJ2-2	TRBV5-1	-	TGCGCCAGCAGCTTGGTCCCCGGGACAGTGAACACCGGGGAGCTGTTTTTT	CASSLVPGTVNTGELFF
TRBD2	TRBJ2-3	TRBV10-2	-	TGCGCCAGCAGTGTCCGGGAGGGCACAGATACGCAGTATTTT	CASSVREGTDTQYF
-	TRBJ1-3	TRBV30	-	TGTGCCTGGAGTGGAGGGACTGGAAACACCATATATTTT	CAWSGGTGNTIYF
TRBD2	TRBJ2-7	TRBV5-6	-	TGTGCCAGCAGCAAGCTAGCGGTGTGGGGCGAGCAGTACTTC	CASSKLAVWGEQYF
-	TRBJ2-7	TRBV28	-	TGTGCCAGCAGTTTAGCGGAGTACTACGAGCAGTACTTC	CASSLAEYYEQYF
-	TRBJ1-2	TRBV27	-	TGTGCCAGCAGTTTCCTTCAGGGAGGGGGGATATATGGCTACACCTTC	CASSFLQGGGIYGYTF
TRBD1	TRBJ1-1	TRBV3-1/TRBV3-2	-	TGTGCCAGCAGCTCCGGGACAGGGAACACTGAAGCTTTCTTT	CASSSGTGNTEAFF
TRBD1	TRBJ1-1	TRBV5-1	few	TGCGCCAGCAGCACGGGACAGGCCATGAACACTGAAGCTTTCTTT	CASSTGQAMNTEAFF
-	TRBJ1-1	TRBV6-5	-	TGTGCCAGCACGTACAGGGAGAACACTGAAGCTTTCTTT	CASTYRENTEAFF
-	TRBJ1-4	TRBV18	-	TGTGCCAGCTCACCGACAGGAGTTAATGAAAAACTGTTTTTT	CASSPTGVNEKLFF
-	TRBJ2-1	TRBV30	-	TGTGCCTGGAGTGCTAGCGTCACTGAGCAGTTCTTC	CAWSASVTEQFF
-	TRBJ1-1	TRBV30	-	TGTGCCTGGAAGGGGCGGTTTCGGACTGAAGCTTTCTTT	CAWKGRFRTEAFF
TRBD1	TRBJ2-6	TRBV10-3	-	TGTGCCATCAGTTTGCGGAAGTTGTGGACAGGGGGCTCTGGGGCCAACGTCCTGACTTTC	CAISLRKLWTGGSGANVLTF
-	TRBJ2-3	TRBV3-1/TRBV3-2	once	TGTGCCAGCAGCCATACTAGCCCTATTGGCGATACGCAGTATTTT	CASSHTSPIGDTQYF
-	TRBJ1-2	TRBV5-1	few	TGCGCCAGCAGCTTGACTTATCCCTATGGCTACACCTTC	CASSLTYPYGYTF
-	TRBJ2-1	TRBV9	-	TGTGCCAGCAGCGTGGAGATTTACGGTGAGCAGTTCTTC	CASSVEIYGEQFF